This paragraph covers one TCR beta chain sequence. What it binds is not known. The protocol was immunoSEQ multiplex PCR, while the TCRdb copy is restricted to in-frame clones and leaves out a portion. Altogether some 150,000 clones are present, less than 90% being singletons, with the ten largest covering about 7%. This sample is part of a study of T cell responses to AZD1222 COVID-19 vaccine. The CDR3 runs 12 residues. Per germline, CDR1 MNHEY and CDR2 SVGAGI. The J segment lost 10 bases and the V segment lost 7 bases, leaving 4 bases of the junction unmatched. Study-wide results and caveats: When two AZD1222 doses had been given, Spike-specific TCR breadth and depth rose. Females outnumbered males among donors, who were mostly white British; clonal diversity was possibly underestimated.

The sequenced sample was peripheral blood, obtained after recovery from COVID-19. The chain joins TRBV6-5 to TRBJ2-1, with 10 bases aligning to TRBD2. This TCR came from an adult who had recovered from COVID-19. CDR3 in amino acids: CASNPGLAEQFF. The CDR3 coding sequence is TGTGCCAGCAATCCGGGACTAGCGGAGCAGTTCTTC.